What follows are 18 T cell receptor beta chains derived from one specimen sequenced in a study of CD8 T cells in ankylosing spondylitis. TCRdb processed the 5' RACE reads anew with MiXCR; each CDR3 protein has one entry. Seen here are 100,000 to 150,000 distinct CDR3 sequences, roughly a tenth observed once, and the top ten hold approximately 3.3%. Input material: blood, either unsorted or a sorted T cell fraction (not recorded which). The receptors here all came from a male donor with ankylosing spondylitis or in good health (not recorded which).

The sample holds many counts of this clonotype. The V and J genes are TRBV5-1 and TRBJ2-5; 8 bases are a match to TRBD2. The V gene's germline CDR1 is SGHRS and CDR2 YFSETQ. The CDR3 covers 15 residues. The ends lost 1 base at V and 4 bases at J; junction bases unmatched: 6. The CDR3 spells CASSLLSGTSETQYF. CDR3 in DNA: TGCGCCAGCAGCTTGCTTAGCGGGACCTCAGAGACCCAGTACTTC.

The chain recombines TRBV12-3 or TRBV12-4 with TRBJ1-6; D unresolved. The V end lost 6 bases, the J end lost 11 bases, and 11 bases lay between the germline ends. The CDR3 loop spans 12 amino acids. The CDR3 nucleotides read TGTGCCAGCAGAAGGCCTACAACACCCCTCCACTTT. It codes for CASRRPTTPLHF.

This clonotype has a count of ten or more. V is TRBV2 and J is TRBJ1-4; D not resolved. Germline CDR1 and CDR2: SNHLY and FYNNEI. The CDR3 covers 16 residues. V was clipped by 3 bases and J by 7 bases, with 18 bases between them. CDR3 residues: CASSDRTLTFGEKLFF. As DNA, the CDR3 is TGTGCCAGCAGTGACCGGACCCTGACCTTTGGTGAAAAACTGTTTTTT.

This clonotype was counted at least ten times. V and J are TRBV12-3 or TRBV12-4 and TRBJ1-2, with D possibly TRBD1 on 5 matching bases. The CDR3 is made up of 14 amino acids. Between the trimmed V and J ends, which lost 4 bases and 5 bases, there was a span of 14 bases. The CDR3 is CASSSKGRTYGYTF. The CDR3, as DNA: TGTGCCAGCAGTTCTAAGGGACGGACTTATGGCTACACCTTC.

This clonotype occurred many times. The CDR3 here is CASSLSRGLGYNEQFF. The CDR3 region has the DNA TGTGCCAGCAGTTTAAGTCGGGGACTAGGTTACAATGAGCAGTTCTTC. The chain joins TRBV12-3 or TRBV12-4 to TRBJ2-1; 8 positions match TRBD2. V gave up 2 bases and J gave up 4 bases; unmatched junction bases: 7. The length of the CDR3 is 16 residues.

In this sample, this clonotype turned up many times. The chain combines TRBV5-5 with TRBJ2-1, with 8 bases fitting TRBD1. J was trimmed by 8 bases and V by 5 bases; bases with no gene match: 18. CDR1 and CDR2 (germline): SGHKS, YYEKEE (reference sequence). This CDR3 is 17 amino acids long. CDR3 region: CASRAPGTGSLVDEQFF. CDR3 sequence (DNA): TGTGCCAGCAGGGCACCGGGGACAGGTAGTTTAGTCGATGAGCAGTTCTTC.

This clonotype was counted ten times or more. This rearrangement joins TRBV7-2 to TRBJ2-1; D is possibly TRBD2 (6 bases). There are 11 residues in the CDR3. Per the germline V gene, CDR1 is SGHTA and CDR2 is FQGNSA. Trimming took 6 bases from V and 6 from J, leaving 6 bases between them. The CDR3 nucleotides read TGTGCCAGCAGGGGAGGCAATGAGCAGTTCTTC. Translated, it gives CASRGGNEQFF.

This clonotype was detected many times. The V gene is TRBV12-3 or TRBV12-4, the J gene TRBJ2-5, with TRBD1 identical over 9 bases. V was pared by 4 bases and J by 5 bases, with 8 bases of the junction left unmatched. CDR3 size: 15 residues. CDR3 amino acids: CASSSTGGGGETQYF. As DNA, the CDR3 is TGTGCCAGCAGTTCGACAGGGGGAGGTGGGGAGACCCAGTACTTC.

This clonotype has ten or more counts. This rearrangement joins TRBV29-1 to TRBJ1-1; the D gene is possibly TRBD1 (6 bases). V gave up 6 bases and J gave up 1 base, with 15 bases separating them. The CDR3 spans 14 residues. From germline, CDR1 is SQVTM and CDR2 ANQGSEA. CDR3 sequence: CSVAYREENTEAFF. CDR3 sequence (DNA): TGCAGCGTCGCCTACAGGGAGGAGAACACTGAAGCTTTCTTT.

This clonotype was seen repeatedly, ten times or more. This chain uses TRBV7-8 with TRBJ2-5; TRBD2 matches at 7 bases. The trim removed 5 bases at V and 5 bases at J, leaving 11 bases unmatched. Germline V CDR1 and CDR2: SGHVS, FQNEAQ. The CDR3 consists of 15 residues. CDR3 nucleotides: TGTGCCAGCAGCCGCGAGGCGGGAGATCTTGAGACCCAGTACTTC. Its protein product is CASSREAGDLETQYF.

This clonotype was detected many times. The chain carries TRBV28 and TRBJ1-5, with D possibly matching TRBD1 (6 bases). This CDR3 region has 14 residues. Germline CDR1 is MDHEN and CDR2 is SYDVKM. Trimming left V 6 bases short and J 6 bases short, with 15 bases between. The CDR3 DNA reads TGTGCCAGCAGGATCCAGGGGCGCGGTCAGCCCCAGCATTTT. Protein: CASRIQGRGQPQHF.

CDR3 in DNA: TGCAGCACGACTGGGACAGATCTACAAGAGACCCAGTACTTC. This encodes CSTTGTDLQETQYF. This chain uses TRBV29-1 with TRBJ2-5, with TRBD1 matching 7 bases. With 8 bases clipped from V and 2 bases from J, the junction kept 11 bases outside the gene matches. This CDR3 spans 14 amino acids. The germline V gene encodes CDR1 SQVTM and CDR2 ANQGSEA.

Many counts were recorded for this clonotype. V and J are TRBV5-6 and TRBJ2-1, with 13 positions matching TRBD2. V lost 2 bases to trimming and J lost 9 bases; unmatched junction nucleotides: 5. CDR3 length equals 15 residues. Germline V lookup: CDR1 SGHDT, CDR2 YYEEEE. The CDR3 sequence is CASSLGLAGDGEQFF. CDR3 DNA sequence: TGTGCCAGCAGCTTAGGACTAGCGGGAGACGGTGAGCAGTTCTTC.

This clonotype was recorded many times. The chain employs TRBV5-1 and TRBJ2-2, with a weak D call TRBD2 (6 bases). Germline lookup yields CDR1 SGHRS and CDR2 YFSETQ. The germline V and J ends were trimmed by 4 bases and 1 base, with 11 bases remaining between them. The CDR3 totals 15 residues. The CDR3 reads CASSQHGGNTGELFF. CDR3 coding DNA: TGCGCCAGCAGCCAGCACGGGGGGAACACCGGGGAGCTGTTTTTT.

The V gene is TRBV5-5, the J gene TRBJ2-1; 7 nucleotides line up with TRBD2. Trimming cost V 1 base and J 6 bases; bases outside gene matches: 10. CDR1 and CDR2 from the germline V gene are SGHKS and YYEKEE (reference sequence). The CDR3 contains 16 residues. The CDR3 protein is CASSLRVAGERNEQFF. CDR3 in DNA: TGTGCCAGCAGCTTGAGGGTCGCGGGAGAACGCAATGAGCAGTTCTTC.

The sample holds many counts of this clonotype. V is TRBV20-1 and J is TRBJ1-6; the match to TRBD1 covers 7 bases. V shed 5 bases, J shed 5 bases, and the junction held 6 bases outside the gene matches. Looked up from germline, CDR1 is DFQATT and CDR2 is SNEGSKA (reference sequence). The CDR3 runs 14 residues. This CDR3 is CSAPPQGDNSPLHF. CDR3 nucleotide sequence: TGCAGTGCTCCTCCGCAGGGGGATAATTCACCCCTCCACTTT.

Many counts were recorded for this clonotype. The rearrangement links TRBV7-2 to TRBJ2-3; 10 positions match TRBD2. After removal of 5 bases from V and 5 bases from J, the junction contained 4 bases not matched to a gene. This CDR3 is 14 amino acids long. The germline V gene encodes CDR1 SGHTA and CDR2 FQGNSA. DNA of the CDR3: TGTGCCAGCAGCCAGGGACTAGCGCGAGATACGCAGTATTTT. Translated: CASSQGLARDTQYF.

This clonotype has at least ten counts. This chain joins TRBV20-1 and TRBJ2-3, with no clear D. The V end lost 0 bases, the J end lost 0 bases, and 13 bases lay between the germline ends. CDR3 length: 16 residues. Germline CDR1 DFQATT, CDR2 SNEGSKA (reference sequence). CDR3 coding DNA: TGCAGTGCTAGAGATCGACGGTTATCTAGCACAGATACGCAGTATTTT. It is translated as CSARDRRLSSTDTQYF.